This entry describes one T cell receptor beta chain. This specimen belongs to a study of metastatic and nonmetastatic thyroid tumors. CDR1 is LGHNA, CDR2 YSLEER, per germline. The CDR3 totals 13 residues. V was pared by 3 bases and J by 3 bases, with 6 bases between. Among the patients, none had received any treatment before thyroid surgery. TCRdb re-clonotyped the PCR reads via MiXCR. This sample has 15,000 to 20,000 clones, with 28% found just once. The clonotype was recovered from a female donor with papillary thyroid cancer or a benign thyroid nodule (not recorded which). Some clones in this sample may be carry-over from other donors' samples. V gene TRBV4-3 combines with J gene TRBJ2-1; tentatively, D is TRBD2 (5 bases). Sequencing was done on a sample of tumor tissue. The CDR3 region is CASSQRVYNEQFF. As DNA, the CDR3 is TGCGCCAGCAGCCAGCGGGTCTACAATGAGCAGTTCTTC.